This T cell receptor (beta chain) was identified during a study of CD4 T cells in relation to SARS-CoV-2 and coronaviruses. Concerning this clone: Its antigen remains unidentified. A read error may account for a junction end that differs from germline.

Sorted naive or memory CD4+ cells met CEF peptides for around ten days. This CDR3 has 16 amino acids. The germline gives CDR1 SGHVS, CDR2 FQNEAQ. The repertoire was sequenced with immunoSEQ multiplex PCR; TCRdb's copy has only in-frame clones and lacks some. The table includes 35,000 to 45,000 clones, roughly 80% detected once. Sequencing input: naive CD4+ T cells from PBMCs, cultured in vitro. Subset denoted: naive CD4+ T cells isolated by negative enrichment. The sequence was collected from an adult with COVID-19. This chain connects TRBV7-8 to TRBJ2-1, with TRBD2 identical over 11 bases. CDR3 sequence reads: CASSLGTSGQGNEQFF. The CDR3 nucleotides read TGTGCCAGCAGTTTAGGGACTAGCGGTCAAGGGAATGAGCAGTTCTTC.